Sequencing of this TCR beta chain was carried out in a study of early T cells in non-severe SARS-CoV-2 infection. Whole-study context: Chains stayed unpaired after sequencing of bulk RNA from unsorted whole blood.

Individually, cDNA molecules had unique molecular identifiers attached to them. Using its own MiXCR run on the 5' RACE reads, TCRdb lists one record per CDR3 protein. Among around 67,000 distinct CDR3 sequences listed, 9.5% to 15% were seen once. The CDR3 is made up of 17 amino acids. Germline values: CDR1 SGDLS, CDR2 YYNGEE. J gave up 6 bases and V 4 bases, and 9 bases lay outside the gene matches. This clonotype was seen many times. The V and J genes are TRBV9 and TRBJ2-1; 14 nucleotides match TRBD2. Sequenced sample: whole blood. The receptor was derived from an adult who was a healthcare worker with PCR-confirmed SARS-CoV-2 infection or an uninfected control (not recorded which). Here the CDR3 reads CASSPHPTSGRGNEQFF. CDR3 DNA: TGTGCCAGCAGCCCACACCCGACTAGCGGGAGGGGCAATGAGCAGTTCTTC.